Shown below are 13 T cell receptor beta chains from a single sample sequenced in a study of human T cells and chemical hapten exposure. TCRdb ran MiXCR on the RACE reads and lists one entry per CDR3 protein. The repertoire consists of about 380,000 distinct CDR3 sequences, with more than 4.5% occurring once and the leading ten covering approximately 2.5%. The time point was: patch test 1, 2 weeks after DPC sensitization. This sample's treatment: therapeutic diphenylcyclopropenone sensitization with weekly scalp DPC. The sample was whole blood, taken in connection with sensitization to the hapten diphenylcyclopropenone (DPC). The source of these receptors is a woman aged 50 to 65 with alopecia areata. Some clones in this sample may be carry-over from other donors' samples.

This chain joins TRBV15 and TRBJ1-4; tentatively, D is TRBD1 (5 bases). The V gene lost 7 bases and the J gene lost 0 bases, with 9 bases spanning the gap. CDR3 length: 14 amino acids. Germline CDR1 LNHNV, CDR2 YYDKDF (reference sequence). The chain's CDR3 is CATNPGATNEKLFF. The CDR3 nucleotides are TGTGCCACCAACCCGGGGGCAACTAATGAAAAACTGTTTTTT.

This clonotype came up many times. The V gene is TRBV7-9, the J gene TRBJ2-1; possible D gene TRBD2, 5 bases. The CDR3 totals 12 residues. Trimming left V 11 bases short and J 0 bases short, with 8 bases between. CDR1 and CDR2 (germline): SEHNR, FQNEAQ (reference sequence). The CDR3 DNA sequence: TGTGCCGGGAGAAGCTCCTACAATGAGCAGTTCTTC. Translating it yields CAGRSSYNEQFF.

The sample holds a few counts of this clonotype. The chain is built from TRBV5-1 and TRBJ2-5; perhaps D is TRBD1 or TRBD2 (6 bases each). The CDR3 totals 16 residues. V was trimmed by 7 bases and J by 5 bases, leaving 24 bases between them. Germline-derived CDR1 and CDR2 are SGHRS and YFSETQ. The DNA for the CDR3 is TGCGCCAGCGCTCTAGGACAGACGGCGGCGGGGGAGACCCAGTACTTC. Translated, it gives CASALGQTAAGETQYF.

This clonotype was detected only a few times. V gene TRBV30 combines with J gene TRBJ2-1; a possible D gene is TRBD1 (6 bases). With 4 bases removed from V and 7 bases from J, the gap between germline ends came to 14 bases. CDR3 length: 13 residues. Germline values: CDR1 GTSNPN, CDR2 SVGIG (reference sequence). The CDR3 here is CAWNLEGVNEQFF. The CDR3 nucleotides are TGTGCCTGGAATTTAGAGGGGGTGAATGAGCAGTTCTTC.

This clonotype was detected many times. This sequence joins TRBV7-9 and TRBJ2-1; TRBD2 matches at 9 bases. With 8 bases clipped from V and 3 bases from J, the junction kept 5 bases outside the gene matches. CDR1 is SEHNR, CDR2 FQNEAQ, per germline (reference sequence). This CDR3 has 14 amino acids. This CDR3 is CASGTSGYYNEQFF. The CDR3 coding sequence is TGTGCCAGCGGAACTAGCGGGTACTACAATGAGCAGTTCTTC.

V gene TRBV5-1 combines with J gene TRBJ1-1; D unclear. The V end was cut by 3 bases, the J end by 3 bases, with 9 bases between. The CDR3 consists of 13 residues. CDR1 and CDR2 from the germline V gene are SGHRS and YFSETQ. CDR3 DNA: TGCGCCAGCAGCTCTACTCCCTACACTGAAGCTTTCTTT. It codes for CASSSTPYTEAFF.

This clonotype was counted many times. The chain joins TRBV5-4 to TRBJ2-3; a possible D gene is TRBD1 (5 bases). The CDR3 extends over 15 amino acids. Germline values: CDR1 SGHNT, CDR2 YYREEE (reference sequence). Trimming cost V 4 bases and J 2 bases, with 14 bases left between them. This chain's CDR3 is CASSPLQALTDTQYF. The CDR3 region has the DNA TGTGCCAGCAGCCCCCTACAGGCACTCACAGATACGCAGTATTTT.

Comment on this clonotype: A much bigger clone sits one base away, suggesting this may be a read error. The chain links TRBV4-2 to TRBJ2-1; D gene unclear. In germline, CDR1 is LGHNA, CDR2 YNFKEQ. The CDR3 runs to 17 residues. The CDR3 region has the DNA TGTGCCAGCGGCCAGTCCCTCGGCACCAGCTCCTACAATGAGCAGTTCTTC. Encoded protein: CASGQSLGTSSYNEQFF.

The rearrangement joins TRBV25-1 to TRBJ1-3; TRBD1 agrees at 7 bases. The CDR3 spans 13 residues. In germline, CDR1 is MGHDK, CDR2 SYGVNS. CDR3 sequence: CGEQGLSGNTIYF. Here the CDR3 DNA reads TGTGGAGAACAGGGGCTTTCGGGAAACACCATATATTTT.

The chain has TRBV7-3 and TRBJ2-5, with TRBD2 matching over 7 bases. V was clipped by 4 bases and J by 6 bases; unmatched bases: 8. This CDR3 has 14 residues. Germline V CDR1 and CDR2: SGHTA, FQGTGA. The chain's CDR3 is CASSSERGRKTQYF. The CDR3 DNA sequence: TGTGCCAGCAGCTCAGAGCGGGGTAGGAAGACCCAGTACTTC.

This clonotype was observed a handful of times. In DNA form, the CDR3 reads TGTGCCAGCAGCCTCGAGGGACAGAAAACCTACGAGCAGTACTTC. As protein: CASSLEGQKTYEQYF. The chain employs TRBV7-9 and TRBJ2-7, with 7 nucleotides matching TRBD1. J gave up 2 bases and V 5 bases, and 9 bases lay outside the gene matches. CDR3 size: 15 residues. CDR1 is SEHNR, CDR2 FQNEAQ, per germline (reference sequence).

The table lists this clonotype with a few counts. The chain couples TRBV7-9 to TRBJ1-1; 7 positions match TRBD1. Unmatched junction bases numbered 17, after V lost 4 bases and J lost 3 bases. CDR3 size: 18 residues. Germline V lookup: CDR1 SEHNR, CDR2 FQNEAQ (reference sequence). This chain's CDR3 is CASSSTQTGPWPDTEAFF. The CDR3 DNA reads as TGTGCCAGCAGCTCAACCCAGACAGGGCCCTGGCCTGACACTGAAGCTTTCTTT.

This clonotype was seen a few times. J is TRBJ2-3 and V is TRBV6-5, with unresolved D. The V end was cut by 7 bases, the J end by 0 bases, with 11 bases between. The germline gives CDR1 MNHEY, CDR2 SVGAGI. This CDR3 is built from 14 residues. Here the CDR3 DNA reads TGTGCCAGCAAAGGTCCAGGAAGCACAGATACGCAGTATTTT. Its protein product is CASKGPGSTDTQYF.